The rows below give T cell receptor beta chains drawn from one sample of a study of T cell responses to AZD1222 COVID-19 vaccine. Measured with immunoSEQ multiplex PCR; TCRdb has only the in-frame clones, and not every one. The sample contains approximately 91,000 clones, under 95% of which appear only once. This specimen consisted of peripheral blood, obtained 28 days after the second AZD1222 dose. These receptors were collected from an adult who received the AZD1222 COVID-19 vaccine. CDR3s include the opening cysteine and the closing phenylalanine or tryptophan. Each record gives: clone size, J gene, D gene, V gene, CDR3 protein, CDR3 DNA. The D gene is left open where the match is weak. Clone size is stated in some rows and not others, as once, few, many or a class when expanded.

>NA|TRBJ1-2|TRBD1|TRBV13
CASSYLRRGRDEGYTF
TGTGCCAGCAGCTATCTCCGCAGGGGGCGGGATGAAGGCTACACCTTC
>NA|TRBJ1-1|TRBD1|TRBV7-9
CASSKGQGRNTEAFF
TGTGCCAGCAGCAAGGGACAGGGGAGGAACACTGAAGCTTTCTTT
>few|TRBJ1-2|TRBD1|TRBV12-3/TRBV12-4
CASSYRTGIGYTF
TGTGCCAGCAGTTACCGGACAGGGATAGGCTACACCTTC
>NA|TRBJ1-2|NA|TRBV29-1
CSVVQGANYGYTF
TGCAGCGTCGTCCAGGGCGCGAACTATGGCTACACCTTC
>NA|TRBJ1-1|NA|TRBV19
CASMGDGYRDTEAFF
TGTGCCAGTATGGGGGACGGCTACCGGGACACTGAAGCTTTCTTT
>NA|TRBJ2-1|NA|TRBV6-4
CASSQDGASYNEQFF
TGTGCCAGCAGTCAGGATGGGGCATCCTACAATGAGCAGTTCTTC
>NA|TRBJ2-6|NA|TRBV4-3
CASSPTRSGANVLTF
TGCGCCAGCAGCCCTACGAGATCTGGGGCCAACGTCCTGACTTTC
>NA|TRBJ1-2|TRBD1|TRBV14
CASSARDRVARGYTF
TGTGCCAGCAGCGCCCGGGACAGGGTGGCGCGTGGCTACACCTTC
>NA|TRBJ1-3|NA|TRBV28
CASSLAAGPFGNTIYF
TGTGCCAGCAGTTTAGCAGCAGGGCCCTTTGGAAACACCATATATTTT
>once|TRBJ2-3|TRBD1|TRBV18
CASSPDRVSDTQYF
TGTGCCAGCTCCCCGGACAGGGTGTCAGATACGCAGTATTTT
>NA|TRBJ2-7|NA|TRBV20-1
CSASHRELEQYF
TGCAGTGCTAGTCACCGGGAGCTCGAGCAGTACTTC
>NA|TRBJ2-6|NA|TRBV7-9
CASALTGGPASGANVLTF
TGTGCCAGCGCCCTGACAGGCGGCCCAGCCTCTGGGGCCAACGTCCTGACTTTC
>once|TRBJ1-6|NA|TRBV19
CASSIRENSPLHF
TGTGCCAGTAGTATCAGGGAAAATTCACCCCTCCACTTT
>NA|TRBJ2-3|NA|TRBV6-6
CASSHDRLDTQYF
TGTGCCAGCAGCCATGACCGTCTGGATACGCAGTATTTT